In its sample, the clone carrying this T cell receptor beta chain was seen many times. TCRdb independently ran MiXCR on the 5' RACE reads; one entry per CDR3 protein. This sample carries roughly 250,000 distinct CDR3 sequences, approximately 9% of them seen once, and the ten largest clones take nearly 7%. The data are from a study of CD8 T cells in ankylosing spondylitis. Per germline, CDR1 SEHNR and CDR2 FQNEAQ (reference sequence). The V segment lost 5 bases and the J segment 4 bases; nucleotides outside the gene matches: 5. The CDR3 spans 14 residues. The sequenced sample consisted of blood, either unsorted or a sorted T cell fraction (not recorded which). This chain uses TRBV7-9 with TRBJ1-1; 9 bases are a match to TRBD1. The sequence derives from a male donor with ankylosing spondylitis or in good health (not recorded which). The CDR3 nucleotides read TGTGCCAGCAGCCCGTCGACAGGGGGCACTGAAGCTTTCTTT. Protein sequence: CASSPSTGGTEAFF.